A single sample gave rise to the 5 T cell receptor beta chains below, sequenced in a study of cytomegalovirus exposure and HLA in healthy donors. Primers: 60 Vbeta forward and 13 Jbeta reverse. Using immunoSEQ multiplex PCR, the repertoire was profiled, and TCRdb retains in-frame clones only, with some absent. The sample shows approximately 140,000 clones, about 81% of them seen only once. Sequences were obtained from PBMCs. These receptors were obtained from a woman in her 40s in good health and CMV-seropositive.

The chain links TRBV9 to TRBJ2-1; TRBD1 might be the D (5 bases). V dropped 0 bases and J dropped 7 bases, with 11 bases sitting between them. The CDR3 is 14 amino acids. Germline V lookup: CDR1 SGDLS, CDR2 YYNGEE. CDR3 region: CASSVGMGLNEQFF. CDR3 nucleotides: TGTGCCAGCAGCGTAGGGATGGGGCTTAATGAGCAGTTCTTC. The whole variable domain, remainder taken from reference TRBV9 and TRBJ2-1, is DSGVTQTPKHLITATGQRVTLRCSPRSGDLSVYWYQQSLDQGLQFLIQYYNGEERAKGNILERFSAQQFPDLHSELNLSSLELGDSALYFCASSVGMGLNEQFFGPGTRLTVL.

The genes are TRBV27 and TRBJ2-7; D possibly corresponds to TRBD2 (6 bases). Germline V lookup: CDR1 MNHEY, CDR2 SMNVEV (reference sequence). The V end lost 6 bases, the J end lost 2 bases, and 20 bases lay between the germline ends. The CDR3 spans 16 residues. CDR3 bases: TGTGCCAGCAGGTATTTGGACTATCACGCACCCTACGAGCAGTACTTC. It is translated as CASRYLDYHAPYEQYF.

CDR3: CASGTDSNQPQHF. The DNA of the CDR3 is TGTGCCAGCGGGACAGATAGCAATCAGCCCCAGCATTTT. This chain joins TRBV19 and TRBJ1-5, with TRBD1 matching over 7 bases. Trimming took 9 bases from V and 0 from J; bases not matched to a gene: 2. CDR3 length: 13 residues. The germline gives CDR1 LNHDA, CDR2 SQIVND (reference sequence).

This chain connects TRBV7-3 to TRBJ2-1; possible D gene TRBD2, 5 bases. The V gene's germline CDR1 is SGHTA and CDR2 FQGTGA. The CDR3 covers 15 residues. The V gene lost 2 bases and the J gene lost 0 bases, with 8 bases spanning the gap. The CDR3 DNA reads TGTGCCAGCAGCTTACCGGGAACCTCCTACAATGAGCAGTTCTTC. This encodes CASSLPGTSYNEQFF.

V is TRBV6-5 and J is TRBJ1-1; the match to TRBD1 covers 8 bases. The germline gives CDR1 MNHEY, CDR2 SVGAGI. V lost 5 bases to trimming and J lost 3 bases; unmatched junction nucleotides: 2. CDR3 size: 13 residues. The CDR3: CASSTRGHTEAFF. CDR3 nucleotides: TGTGCCAGCAGTACCAGGGGGCACACTGAAGCTTTCTTT.